Included here is one T cell receptor (beta chain) sequence, with context. This sample is part of a study of cytomegalovirus exposure and HLA in healthy donors. The CDR3 is 11 amino acids. The V and J ends lost 8 bases and 5 bases respectively, with 9 bases between them. Germline lookup yields CDR1 MNHEY and CDR2 SVGAGI. PCR involved 60 Vbeta and 13 Jbeta primers. Profiled with immunoSEQ multiplex PCR; TCRdb holds only in-frame clones, not every one. The data contain approximately 59,000 clones, more than 75% of them singletons. Sequencing was performed on PBMCs. The source of this sequence is a girl aged 5-17 years in good health and CMV-seropositive. This chain connects TRBV6-5 to TRBJ1-1; D gene unclear. The CDR3 DNA follows: TGTGCCAGCCGAGGAAGAACTGAAGCTTTCTTT. This gives the protein CASRGRTEAFF.